Described below is a single TCR beta chain sequence and its context. The antigen remains unidentified. Everyone who donated was a healthy bone marrow donor. The CDR3 sequence is 16 residues long. Germline assignment: CDR1 SEHNR and CDR2 FQNEAQ (reference sequence). The data were obtained in a study of cytomegalovirus exposure and HLA in healthy donors. General observations from the study: Apparent HLA restriction characterized most CMV-associated TCR beta chains in a later analysis.

PCR used 60 Vbeta primers and 13 Jbeta primers. TCRdb's table, derived via immunoSEQ multiplex PCR, lists solely in-frame clones and lacks some. The sample shows roughly 140,000 clones, roughly 80% of them seen only once. This clonotype originated in a man in his forties in good health and CMV-seronegative. The specimen was PBMCs. The chain couples TRBV7-9 to TRBJ2-5; 9 positions agree with TRBD1. TRBJ2-7 matches the DNA end more closely, so the J call is doubtful. The CDR3 sequence is CASSFLDRDRVHEQYF. The CDR3 region has the DNA TGTGCCAGCAGCTTCCTTGACCGGGACAGGGTCCACGAGCAGTACTTC.